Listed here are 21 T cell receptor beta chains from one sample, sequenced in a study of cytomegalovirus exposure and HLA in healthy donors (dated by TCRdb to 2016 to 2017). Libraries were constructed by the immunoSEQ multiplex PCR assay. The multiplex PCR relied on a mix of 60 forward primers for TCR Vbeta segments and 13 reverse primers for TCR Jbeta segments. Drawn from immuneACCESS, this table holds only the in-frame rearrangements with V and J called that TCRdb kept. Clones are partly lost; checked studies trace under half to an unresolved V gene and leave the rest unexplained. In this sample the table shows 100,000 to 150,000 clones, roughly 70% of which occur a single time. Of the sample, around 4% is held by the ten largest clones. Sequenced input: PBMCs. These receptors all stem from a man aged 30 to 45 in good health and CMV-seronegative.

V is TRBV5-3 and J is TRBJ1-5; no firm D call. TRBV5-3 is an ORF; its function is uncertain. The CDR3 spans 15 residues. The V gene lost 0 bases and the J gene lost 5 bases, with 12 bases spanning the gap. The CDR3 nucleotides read TGTGCCAGAAGCTTGGTTCGCGGGTATGATCAGCCCCAGCATTTT. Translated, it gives CARSLVRGYDQPQHF.

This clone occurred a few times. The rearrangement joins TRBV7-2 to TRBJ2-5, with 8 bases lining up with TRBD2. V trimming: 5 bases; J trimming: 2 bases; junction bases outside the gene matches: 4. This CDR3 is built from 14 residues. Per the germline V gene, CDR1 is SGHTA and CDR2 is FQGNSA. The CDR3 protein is CASSILAGQETQYF. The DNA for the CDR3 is TGTGCCAGCAGCATCTTAGCGGGGCAAGAGACCCAGTACTTC.

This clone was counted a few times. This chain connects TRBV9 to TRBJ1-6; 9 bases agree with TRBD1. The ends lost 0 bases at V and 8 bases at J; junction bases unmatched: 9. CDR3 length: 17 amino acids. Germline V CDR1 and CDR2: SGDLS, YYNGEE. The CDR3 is CASSVDGRDRVDSPLHF. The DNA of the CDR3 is TGTGCCAGCAGCGTAGATGGCCGGGACAGGGTGGATTCACCCCTCCACTTT.

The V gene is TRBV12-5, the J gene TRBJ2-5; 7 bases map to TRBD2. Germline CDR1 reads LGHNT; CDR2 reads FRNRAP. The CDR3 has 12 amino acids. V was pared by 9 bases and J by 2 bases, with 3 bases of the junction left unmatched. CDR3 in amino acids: CASGDYQETQYF. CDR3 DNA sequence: TGTGCTAGCGGGGACTATCAAGAGACCCAGTACTTC.

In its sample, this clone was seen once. This CDR3 is CASSLNPGGNQPQHF. The CDR3 DNA reads TGTGCCAGCAGCCTAAACCCAGGGGGCAATCAGCCCCAGCATTTT. The chain employs TRBV5-4 and TRBJ1-5, with D perhaps matching TRBD1 (6 bases). There are 15 residues in the CDR3. Germline assignment: CDR1 SGHNT and CDR2 YYREEE (reference sequence). V dropped 4 bases and J dropped 2 bases, with 13 bases sitting between them. The full variable domain, its missing parts supplied by reference TRBV5-4 and TRBJ1-5, is ETGVTQSPTHLIKTRGQQVTLRCSSQSGHNTVSWYQQALGQGPQFIFQYYREEENGRGNFPPRFSGLQFPNYSSELNVNALELDDSALYLCASSLNPGGNQPQHFGDGTRLSIL.

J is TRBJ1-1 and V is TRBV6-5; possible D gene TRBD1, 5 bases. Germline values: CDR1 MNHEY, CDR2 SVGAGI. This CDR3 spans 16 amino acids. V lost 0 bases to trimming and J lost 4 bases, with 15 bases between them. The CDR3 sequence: CASSYSSPGRSTEAFF. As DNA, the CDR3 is TGTGCCAGCAGTTACTCGAGTCCAGGGAGGAGCACTGAAGCTTTCTTT.

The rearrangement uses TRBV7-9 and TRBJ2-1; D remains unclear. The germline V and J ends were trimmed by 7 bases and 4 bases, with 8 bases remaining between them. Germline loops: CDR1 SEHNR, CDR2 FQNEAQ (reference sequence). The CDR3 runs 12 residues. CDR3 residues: CASTMEYNEQFF. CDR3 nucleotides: TGTGCCAGCACGATGGAGTACAATGAGCAGTTCTTC.

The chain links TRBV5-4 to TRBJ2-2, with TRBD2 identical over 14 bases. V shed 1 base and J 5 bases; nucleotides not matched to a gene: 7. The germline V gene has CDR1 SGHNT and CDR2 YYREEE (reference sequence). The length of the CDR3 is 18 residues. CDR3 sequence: CASSLPRTSGGITGELFF. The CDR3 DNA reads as TGTGCCAGCAGCTTGCCTAGGACTAGCGGGGGGATTACCGGGGAGCTGTTTTTT.

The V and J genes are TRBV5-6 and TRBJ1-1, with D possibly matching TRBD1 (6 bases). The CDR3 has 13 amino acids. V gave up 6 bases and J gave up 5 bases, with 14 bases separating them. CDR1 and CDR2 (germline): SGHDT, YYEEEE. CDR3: CASTEQGRTEAFF. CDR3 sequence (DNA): TGTGCCAGCACCGAACAGGGACGGACTGAAGCTTTCTTT.

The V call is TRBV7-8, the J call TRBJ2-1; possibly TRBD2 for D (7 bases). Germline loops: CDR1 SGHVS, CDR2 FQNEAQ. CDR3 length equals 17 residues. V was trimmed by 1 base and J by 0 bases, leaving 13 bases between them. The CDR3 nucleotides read TGTGCCAGCAGCTTAGACCCGGGGGGCCTCTCCTACAATGAGCAGTTCTTC. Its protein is CASSLDPGGLSYNEQFF.

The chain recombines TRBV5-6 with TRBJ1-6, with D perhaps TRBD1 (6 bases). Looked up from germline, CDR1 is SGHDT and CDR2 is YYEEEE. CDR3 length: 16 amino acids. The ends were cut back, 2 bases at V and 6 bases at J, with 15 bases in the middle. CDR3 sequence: CASSFRGRNLNSPLHF. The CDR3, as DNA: TGTGCCAGCAGCTTTAGGGGGAGAAACCTTAATTCACCCCTCCACTTT. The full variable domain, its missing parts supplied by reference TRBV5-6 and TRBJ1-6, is DAGVTQSPTHLIKTRGQQVTLRCSPKSGHDTVSWYQQALGQGPQFIFQYYEEEERQRGNFPDRFSGHQFPNYSSELNVNALLLGDSALYLCASSFRGRNLNSPLHFGNGTRLTVT.

This CDR3 reads CASSFVTGYEQYF. In DNA form, the CDR3 reads TGTGCCAGCAGTTTTGTGACAGGGTACGAGCAGTACTTC. J is TRBJ2-5 and V is TRBV28, with 7 bases that match TRBD1. With the DNA end fitting TRBJ2-7 better, the J assignment may be wrong. The CDR3 extends over 13 amino acids. Germline CDR1 MDHEN, CDR2 SYDVKM.

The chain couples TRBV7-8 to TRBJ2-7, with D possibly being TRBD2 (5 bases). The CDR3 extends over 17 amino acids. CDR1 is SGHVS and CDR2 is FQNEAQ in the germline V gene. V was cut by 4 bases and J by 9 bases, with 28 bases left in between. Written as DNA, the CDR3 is TGTGCCAGCAGCTCAACGGCGGGTCTAGCTGAGTTGTTCGGGCAGTACTTC. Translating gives CASSSTAGLAELFGQYF. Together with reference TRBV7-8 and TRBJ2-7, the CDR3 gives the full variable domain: GAGVSQSPRYKVAKRGQDVALRCDPISGHVSLFWYQQALGQGPEFLTYFQNEAQLDKSGLPSDRFFAERPEGSVSTLKIQRTQQEDSAVYLCASSSTAGLAELFGQYFGPGTRLTVT.

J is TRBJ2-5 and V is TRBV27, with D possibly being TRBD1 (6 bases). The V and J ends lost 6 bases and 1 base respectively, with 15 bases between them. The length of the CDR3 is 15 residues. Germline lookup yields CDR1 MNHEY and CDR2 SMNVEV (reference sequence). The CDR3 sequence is CASSTRSGVQETQYF. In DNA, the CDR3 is TGTGCCAGCAGCACCAGGTCAGGGGTCCAAGAGACCCAGTACTTC.

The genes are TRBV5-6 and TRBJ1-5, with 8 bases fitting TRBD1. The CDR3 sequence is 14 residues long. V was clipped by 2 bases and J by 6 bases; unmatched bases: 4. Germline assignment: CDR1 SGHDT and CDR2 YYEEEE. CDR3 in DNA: TGTGCCAGCAGCTTTACAGGGGGGGGTCAGCCCCAGCATTTT. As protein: CASSFTGGGQPQHF. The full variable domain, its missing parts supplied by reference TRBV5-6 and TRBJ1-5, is DAGVTQSPTHLIKTRGQQVTLRCSPKSGHDTVSWYQQALGQGPQFIFQYYEEEERQRGNFPDRFSGHQFPNYSSELNVNALLLGDSALYLCASSFTGGGQPQHFGDGTRLSIL.

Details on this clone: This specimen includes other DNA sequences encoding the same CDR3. The DNA for the CDR3 is TGCGCCAGCAGCTTGCAGGGGGCAGGGGGCACTGAAGCTTTCTTT. It specifies CASSLQGAGGTEAFF. This chain uses TRBV5-1 with TRBJ1-1; TRBD1 aligns across 8 bases. Per germline, CDR1 SGHRS and CDR2 YFSETQ. The CDR3 extends over 15 amino acids. With V trimmed by 1 base and J by 4 bases, 6 bases remained unmatched.

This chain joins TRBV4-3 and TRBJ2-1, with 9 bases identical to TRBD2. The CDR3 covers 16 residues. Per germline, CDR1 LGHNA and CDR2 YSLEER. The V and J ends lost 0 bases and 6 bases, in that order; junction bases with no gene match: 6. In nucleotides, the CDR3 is TGCGCCAGCAGCCAAGATGTTGGCGGGGGGGGCAATGAGCAGTTCTTC. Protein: CASSQDVGGGGNEQFF.

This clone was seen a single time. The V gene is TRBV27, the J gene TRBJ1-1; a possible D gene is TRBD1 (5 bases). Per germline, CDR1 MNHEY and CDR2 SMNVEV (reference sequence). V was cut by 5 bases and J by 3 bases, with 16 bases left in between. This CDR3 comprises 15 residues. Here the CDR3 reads CASSRLSLGDTEAFF. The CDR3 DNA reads TGTGCCAGCAGTCGCCTCAGTTTAGGGGACACTGAAGCTTTCTTT.

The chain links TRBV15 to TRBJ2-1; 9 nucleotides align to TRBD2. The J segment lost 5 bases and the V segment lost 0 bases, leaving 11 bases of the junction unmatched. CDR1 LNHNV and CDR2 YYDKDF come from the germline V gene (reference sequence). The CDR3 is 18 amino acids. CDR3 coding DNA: TGTGCCACCAGCAGAGAAAAGGGCGGGGGGGCTAGCAACAATGAGCAGTTCTTC. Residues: CATSREKGGGASNNEQFF.

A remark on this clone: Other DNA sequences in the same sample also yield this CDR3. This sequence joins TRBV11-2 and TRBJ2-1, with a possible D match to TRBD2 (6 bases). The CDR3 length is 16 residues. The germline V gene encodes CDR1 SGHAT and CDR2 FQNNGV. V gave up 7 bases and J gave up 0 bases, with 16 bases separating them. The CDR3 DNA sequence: TGTGCCAGCAACCTTGGGGGGATGAGCTCCTACAATGAGCAGTTCTTC. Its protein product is CASNLGGMSSYNEQFF.

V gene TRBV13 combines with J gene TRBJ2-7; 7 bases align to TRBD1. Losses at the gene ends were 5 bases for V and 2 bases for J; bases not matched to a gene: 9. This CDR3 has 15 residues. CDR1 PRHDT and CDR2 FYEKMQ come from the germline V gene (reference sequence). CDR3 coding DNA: TGTGCCAGCAGCCCCGGACAGGCTTCCACCTACGAGCAGTACTTC. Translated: CASSPGQASTYEQYF.